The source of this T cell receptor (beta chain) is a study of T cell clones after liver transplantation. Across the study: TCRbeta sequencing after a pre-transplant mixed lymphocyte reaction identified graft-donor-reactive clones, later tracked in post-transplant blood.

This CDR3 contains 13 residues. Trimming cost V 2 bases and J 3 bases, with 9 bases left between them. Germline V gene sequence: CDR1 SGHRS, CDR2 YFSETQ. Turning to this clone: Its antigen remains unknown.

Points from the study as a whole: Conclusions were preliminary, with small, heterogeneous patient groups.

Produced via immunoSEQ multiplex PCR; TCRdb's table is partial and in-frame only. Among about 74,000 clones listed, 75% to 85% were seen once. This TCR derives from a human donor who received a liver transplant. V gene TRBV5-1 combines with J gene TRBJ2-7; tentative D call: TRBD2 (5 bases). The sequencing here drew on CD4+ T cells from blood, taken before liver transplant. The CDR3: CASSFRGNYEQYF. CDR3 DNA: TGCGCCAGCAGCTTCAGAGGGAACTACGAGCAGTACTTC.